This is a list of T cell receptor beta chains from one sample in a study of Graves' ophthalmopathy and Graves' hyperthyroidism. TCRdb itself ran the multiplex PCR reads through MiXCR, one entry per CDR3 protein. The sample has around 1,200,000 distinct CDR3 sequences, 35% to 40% seen once; the top ten hold 11%. The source material was peripheral blood or thyroid tissue (not recorded which). These receptors originate from an adult man with Graves' hyperthyroidism. Each CDR3 is given with its conserved first and last residue. D genes are given only for firm matches. Clone size is shown for a subset of rows, as once, few, many or a class of expanded clone.

cdr3_aa cdr3_nt v_call d_call cdr3_length j_call clone_size
CASSLEAAPYGYTF TGTGCCAGCAGCTTAGAGGCAGCGCCGTATGGCTACACCTTC TRBV7-9 . 14 TRBJ1-2 .
CASSAGKTYEQYF TGTGCCAGCTCCGCCGGGAAAACCTACGAGCAGTACTTC TRBV7-2 . 13 TRBJ2-7 .
CASSLGGGLSYEQYF TGTGCCAGCAGCTTAGGAGGGGGCTTAAGCTACGAGCAGTACTTC TRBV7-2 TRBD1 15 TRBJ2-7 many
CASSHRGRELSGANVLTF TGTGCCAGCAGCCACCGTGGGCGGGAGTTGAGTGGGGCCAACGTCCTGACTTTC TRBV7-9 TRBD2 18 TRBJ2-6 few
CASSPPVGDSSYEQYF TGTGCCAGCAGCCCCCCGGTGGGGGACAGCTCCTACGAGCAGTACTTC TRBV7-9 TRBD1 16 TRBJ2-7 few
CASTAGVNTEAFF TGTGCCAGTACCGCAGGGGTGAACACTGAAGCTTTCTTT TRBV19 . 13 TRBJ1-1 many
CASKGQDDVGAFF TGTGCCAGCAAGGGACAGGACGACGTTGGAGCTTTCTTT TRBV28 TRBD1 13 TRBJ1-1 .
CASSQLQGSGYTF TGTGCCAGCAGCCAGCTCCAGGGCTCTGGCTACACCTTC TRBV25-1 . 13 TRBJ1-2 .
CASKVSVQGYGYTF TGTGCCAGCAAAGTCTCCGTACAGGGTTACGGCTACACCTTC TRBV2 . 14 TRBJ1-2 many
CATSDLTAGETNTGELFF TGTGCCACCAGTGATTTGACAGCGGGAGAGACGAACACCGGGGAGCTGTTTTTT TRBV24-1 TRBD2 18 TRBJ2-2 many
CASSVSGRASQTQYF TGTGCCAGCAGCGTAAGCGGGAGGGCCTCTCAAACCCAGTACTTC TRBV25-1 TRBD2 15 TRBJ2-5 .
CASSSLGAETQYF TGTGCCAGCAGCTCCTTGGGGGCGGAGACCCAGTACTTC TRBV7-9 . 13 TRBJ2-5 few
CASSPSRGSPLHF TGTGCCAGCAGCCCCAGTCGAGGATCACCCCTCCACTTT TRBV27 . 13 TRBJ1-6 .
CSCGGALGKGPEAFF TGCAGCTGTGGGGGGGCACTAGGTAAGGGCCCTGAAGCTTTCTTT TRBV29-1 . 15 TRBJ1-1 once
CASSNRGETQYF TGTGCCAGCAGTAACAGGGGTGAGACCCAGTACTTC TRBV7-3 TRBD1 12 TRBJ2-5 many
CASSDPWEQYF TGTGCCAGCAGTGACCCTTGGGAGCAGTACTTC TRBV6-5 . 11 TRBJ2-7 few
CASRPGQVGTGELFF TGTGCCAGCAGGCCGGGACAAGTGGGCACCGGGGAGCTGTTTTTT TRBV7-9 . 15 TRBJ2-2 .
CASSSWDLYGYTF TGTGCCAGCAGTTCGTGGGACCTCTATGGCTACACCTTC TRBV27 . 13 TRBJ1-2 .
CASKSGRPIEEKLFF TGTGCCAGTAAAAGCGGTAGGCCGATCGAGGAAAAACTGTTTTTT TRBV19 . 15 TRBJ1-4 few
CATGTVQETQYF TGTGCCACCGGGACAGTGCAAGAGACCCAGTACTTC TRBV24-1 TRBD1 12 TRBJ2-5 few
CASSLVGSSYNTEAFF TGCGCCAGCAGCTTGGTGGGCAGTTCCTACAACACTGAAGCTTTCTTT TRBV5-1 . 16 TRBJ1-1 .
CASSHTGGPYEQYF TGTGCCAGCAGCCACACAGGGGGCCCCTACGAGCAGTACTTC TRBV7-9 TRBD1 14 TRBJ2-7 few
CASSEGTTNTGELFF TGTGCCAGCAGTGAAGGGACTACGAACACCGGGGAGCTGTTTTTT TRBV2 . 15 TRBJ2-2 many
CASSPGPEVVAEAFF TGTGCCAGCAGCCCGGGACCCGAGGTAGTCGCTGAAGCTTTCTTT TRBV7-6 . 15 TRBJ1-1 many
CASTPQLSQAGGAGELFF TGTGCCAGCACCCCCCAACTAAGTCAAGCGGGGGGGGCCGGGGAGCTGTTTTTT TRBV7-2 TRBD2 18 TRBJ2-2 .
CASSVVGEQYF TGTGCCAGCAGCGTGGTTGGAGAGCAGTACTTC TRBV7-9 . 11 TRBJ2-7 few
CASSERQGGNTEAFF TGTGCCAGCAGCGAACGACAGGGTGGGAACACTGAAGCTTTCTTT TRBV9 TRBD1 15 TRBJ1-1 many
CASSSKGRGPWNTGELFF TGTGCCAGCAGCTCCAAGGGCAGGGGGCCTTGGAACACCGGGGAGCTGTTTTTT TRBV7-9 TRBD1 18 TRBJ2-2 .
CASSPRLSGQPQHF TGTGCCAGCAGCCCCCGATTATCTGGCCAGCCCCAGCATTTT TRBV6-1 . 14 TRBJ1-5 few
CASRLIAEAFF TGTGCCAGCAGGCTCATCGCCGAAGCTTTCTTT TRBV7-9 . 11 TRBJ1-1 many
CASSPPRDNTEAFF TGCGCCAGCAGCCCTCCTCGGGACAACACTGAAGCTTTCTTT TRBV4-3 . 14 TRBJ1-1 many
CASSYSGQSYGYTF TGTGCCAGCAGTTACTCTGGACAGTCCTATGGCTACACCTTC TRBV6-5 . 14 TRBJ1-2 many
CASSSSSGGQGYTGELFF TGTGCCAGCAGCTCGTCTAGCGGGGGACAGGGGTACACCGGGGAGCTGTTTTTT TRBV7-2 . 18 TRBJ2-2 .
CASSPGTGESGGYTF TGTGCCAGCAGCCCAGGGACAGGGGAATCTGGAGGCTACACCTTC TRBV7-8 TRBD1 15 TRBJ1-2 many
CATSRDSNWAQRAGELFF TGTGCCACCAGCAGAGATTCGAATTGGGCCCAGAGGGCCGGGGAGCTGTTTTTT TRBV15 . 18 TRBJ2-2 .
CASSEARTGQPQHF TGTGCCAGCAGTGAAGCGCGTACAGGTCAGCCCCAGCATTTT TRBV2 . 14 TRBJ1-5 .
CASSAGFYEQYF TGTGCCAGCAGTGCGGGGTTCTACGAGCAGTACTTC TRBV2 . 12 TRBJ2-7 .